This passage covers 5 T cell receptor beta chains from one sample sequenced in a study of Ad26.COV2.S vaccination and SARS-CoV-2 variants. Measured with immunoSEQ multiplex PCR; TCRdb has only the in-frame clones, and not every one. The table lists fewer than 500,000 clones, about nine tenths of them singletons. The sample's treatment: roughly 20 received Ad26.COV2.S at low or high dose, single or two shots; 5 received placebo; per-sample allocation not given. The study sampled participants on day 63 after the first vaccine or placebo injection. This specimen was peripheral blood, taken in a trial of Ad26.COV2.S vaccine versus placebo. The receptor set was obtained from a person aged 18 to 65 who received the Ad26.COV2.S COVID-19 vaccine or a placebo.

V usage is TRBV13 and J usage is TRBJ1-2; perhaps TRBD1 as D (6 bases). Germline assignment: CDR1 PRHDT and CDR2 FYEKMQ (reference sequence). V lost 5 bases and J lost 7, with 17 bases in between. This CDR3 has 14 amino acids. The CDR3 DNA is TGTGCCAGCAGCCTAAGGGGGGGAGAATTTGGCTACACCTTC. Residues: CASSLRGGEFGYTF.

This chain joins TRBV7-9 and TRBJ1-1; possibly TRBD1 for D (5 bases). V was clipped by 5 bases and J by 3 bases, with 16 bases between them. Per germline, CDR1 SEHNR and CDR2 FQNEAQ (reference sequence). The CDR3 consists of 15 residues. The CDR3 DNA reads TGTGCCAGCAGCCCCCGAGCACGGGGGGACACTGAAGCTTTCTTT. It specifies CASSPRARGDTEAFF.

The V and J genes are TRBV19 and TRBJ2-2, with 11 bases that match TRBD2. Germline assignment: CDR1 LNHDA and CDR2 SQIVND (reference sequence). CDR3 length: 16 amino acids. V gave up 7 bases and J gave up 7 bases; unmatched junction bases: 11. The CDR3 bases are TGTGCCAGTATCGCGACTAGCGGGAACTGGGGCGGGGAGCTGTTTTTT. Protein: CASIATSGNWGGELFF. Combining the CDR3 with reference TRBV19 and TRBJ2-2 gives the whole variable domain DGGITQSPKYLFRKEGQNVTLSCEQNLNHDAMYWYRQDPGQGLRLIYYSQIVNDFQKGDIAEGYSVSREKKESFPLTVTSAQKNPTAFYLCASIATSGNWGGELFFGEGSRLTVL.

V usage is TRBV18 and J usage is TRBJ2-1; D remains ambiguous. The CDR3 loop spans 15 amino acids. Trimming pared 5 bases from V and 0 bases from J, leaving 11 bases between. Germline V gene data show CDR1 as KGHSH and CDR2 as LQKENI. The CDR3, as DNA: TGTGCCAGCTCATTGGACCTGAGCTCCTACAATGAGCAGTTCTTC. This codes for CASSLDLSSYNEQFF.

The chain links TRBV7-6 to TRBJ2-1; 11 bases line up with TRBD2. Germline V CDR1 and CDR2: SGHVS, FNYEAQ. The CDR3 contains 15 residues. Trimming removed 6 bases from V and 7 bases from J; junction bases left unmatched: 8. The CDR3 reads CASSSLLAGENEQFF. CDR3 bases: TGTGCCAGCAGTTCGCTACTAGCGGGAGAGAATGAGCAGTTCTTC.